A single sample gave rise to the 29 T cell receptor beta chains below, sequenced in a study of T cells after yellow fever vaccination. TCRdb recomputed calls from the 5' RACE reads with MiXCR, one row per CDR3 protein. The table includes about 310,000 distinct CDR3 sequences, more than 3% detected once. Sequenced here: PBMCs, sampled on the day of the yellow fever booster vaccination. The receptors shown here come from a man between 18 and 29 years old who received the YFV17D yellow fever vaccine.

There are many counts of this clonotype. J is TRBJ2-7 and V is TRBV5-6; D may correspond to TRBD1 or TRBD2 (5 bases each). Germline-derived CDR1 and CDR2 are SGHDT and YYEEEE. The CDR3 has 12 amino acids. V was shortened by 1 base and J by 6 bases, with 8 bases between the two germline ends. CDR3 bases: TGTGCCAGCAGCTTGCGGGGACGCGAGCAGTACGTC. Its protein is CASSLRGREQYV.

This clonotype occurred many times. The J gene is TRBJ2-1, the V gene TRBV9; 13 nucleotides line up with TRBD2. The CDR3 spans 16 residues. CDR1 is SGDLS, CDR2 YYNGEE, per germline. After removal of 3 bases from V and 10 bases from J, the junction contained 10 bases not matched to a gene. The CDR3 sequence is CASSELLAGGLEEQFF. CDR3 sequence (DNA): TGTGCCAGCAGCGAGTTACTAGCGGGGGGGCTGGAGGAGCAGTTCTTC.

This clonotype showed up just a few times. The chain recombines TRBV7-3 with TRBJ2-1; 8 nucleotides match TRBD2. In germline, CDR1 is SGHTA, CDR2 FQGTGA. The junction had 18 bases not matched to a gene; V was cut back by 5 bases and J by 9 bases. The CDR3 is 17 amino acids. As DNA, the CDR3 is TGTGCCAGCAGCCCAACCTTAGGCACTAGCGGTTATACTGAGCAGTTCTTC. Its protein product is CASSPTLGTSGYTEQFF.

This clonotype was recorded many times. This sequence joins TRBV7-9 and TRBJ2-5; no reliable D call. CDR1 and CDR2 from the germline V gene are SEHNR and FQNEAQ (reference sequence). The germline V and J ends were trimmed by 3 bases and 5 bases, with 10 bases remaining between them. This CDR3 is built from 13 residues. CDR3 coding DNA: TGTGCCAGCAGCTTTGGATTTCTGGAGACCCAGTACTTC. Encoded protein: CASSFGFLETQYF.

The chain uses TRBV25-1 and TRBJ1-2, with TRBD1 identical over 8 bases. The junction had 13 bases not matched to a gene; V was cut back by 5 bases and J by 8 bases. CDR3 length: 15 residues. The germline CDR1 and CDR2 sequences are MGHDK and SYGVNS. This CDR3 reads CASSSNPDRGQGYTF. The CDR3 nucleotides are TGTGCCAGCAGTTCGAATCCTGACAGGGGCCAAGGCTACACCTTC.

This clonotype was detected many times. The chain is built from TRBV7-8 and TRBJ2-3, with a weak D call TRBD2 (6 bases). CDR1 and CDR2 (germline): SGHVS, FQNEAQ. This CDR3 spans 17 amino acids. Trimming removed 1 base from V and 6 bases from J, with 20 bases in between. The CDR3 is CASSLGRKGRISDTQYF. CDR3 nucleotide sequence: TGTGCCAGCAGCTTAGGGAGGAAGGGGAGGATTTCGGATACGCAGTATTTT.

The V gene is TRBV10-3, the J gene TRBJ1-1; 8 positions match TRBD1. Germline V gene sequence: CDR1 ENHRY, CDR2 SYGVKD. Trimming cost V 4 bases and J 1 base; bases outside gene matches: 8. This CDR3 spans 16 amino acids. The CDR3 region has the DNA TGTGCCATCAGTGCCCCTCGGGGGACAGGGAACACTGAAGCTTTCTTT. It specifies CAISAPRGTGNTEAFF.

There are many counts of this clonotype. The genes are TRBV12-3 or TRBV12-4 and TRBJ1-5, with 9 nucleotides matching TRBD1. Trimming took 6 bases from V and 5 from J; bases not matched to a gene: 5. This CDR3 is built from 14 residues. The CDR3 is CASRGTGWHQPQHF. CDR3 in DNA: TGTGCCAGCAGGGGGACAGGGTGGCATCAGCCCCAGCATTTT.

The chain has TRBV19 and TRBJ1-4; D possibly corresponds to TRBD1 (5 bases). The V and J ends lost 3 bases and 8 bases respectively, with 7 bases between them. The CDR3 length is 12 residues. Germline V gene sequence: CDR1 LNHDA, CDR2 SQIVND (reference sequence). CDR3 sequence reads: CASSMYREKLFF. The CDR3 nucleotides read TGTGCCAGTAGTATGTACAGGGAAAAACTGTTTTTT.

This clonotype appeared many times. This chain uses TRBV7-2 with TRBJ1-4; D may be TRBD1 (5 bases). V lost 4 bases, J lost 3 bases, and 9 bases lay in between. The CDR3 runs to 14 residues. The germline CDR1 and CDR2 sequences are SGHTA and FQGNSA. CDR3 residues: CASSSQGSNEKLFF. CDR3 coding DNA: TGTGCCAGCAGCTCTCAGGGATCTAATGAAAAACTGTTTTTT.

This clonotype appeared many times. This sequence joins TRBV4-3 and TRBJ1-2; no reliable D call. The CDR3 has 14 amino acids. The V gene's germline CDR1 is LGHNA and CDR2 YSLEER. Trimming pared 4 bases from V and 2 bases from J, leaving 11 bases between. CDR3 DNA: TGCGCCAGCAGCCCCGAGGGCCGAAACTATGGCTACACCTTC. It encodes CASSPEGRNYGYTF.

There are many counts of this clonotype. The junction shows a germline mismatch at one end, possibly a read error. The V call is TRBV19, the J call TRBJ2-4; D possibly corresponds to TRBD1 (6 bases). CDR3 length equals 14 residues. From germline, CDR1 is LNHDA and CDR2 SQIVND (reference sequence). The CDR3: CASSIDLLTGWSNF. The CDR3 bases are TGTGCCAGTAGTATAGATCTGTTGACAGGCTGGTCGAACTTC.

At least ten counts were recorded for this clonotype. The gene calls are TRBV5-1 and TRBJ2-3; the D gene is possibly TRBD1 (7 bases). Germline assignment: CDR1 SGHRS and CDR2 YFSETQ. Trimming cost V 4 bases and J 3 bases, with 15 bases left between them. The CDR3 is 15 amino acids. CDR3 DNA sequence: TGCGCCAGCAGCAAAACAGGGGCGGGGACAGATACGCAGTATTTT. This translates into CASSKTGAGTDTQYF.

The sample holds many counts of this clonotype. The rearrangement uses TRBV7-9 and TRBJ2-2; TRBD1 agrees at 9 bases. CDR1 and CDR2 from the germline V gene are SEHNR and FQNEAQ (reference sequence). Trimming at V came to 6 bases and at J to 1 base, leaving 0 bases not matched to a gene. The CDR3 has 14 residues. The CDR3 bases are TGTGCCAGCAGGGGACAGGGGAACACCGGGGAGCTGTTTTTT. This sequence encodes CASRGQGNTGELFF.

The rearrangement links TRBV5-1 to TRBJ2-5, with 9 nucleotides matching TRBD1. The CDR3 extends over 14 amino acids. The J segment lost 4 bases and the V segment lost 5 bases, leaving 6 bases of the junction unmatched. Germline loops: CDR1 SGHRS, CDR2 YFSETQ. The CDR3 DNA reads as TGCGCCAGCAGACCCGAGACAGGGGGAGAGACCCAGTACTTC. Its protein product is CASRPETGGETQYF.

V gene TRBV25-1 combines with J gene TRBJ1-2; no firm D call. This CDR3 has 14 residues. V was shortened by 1 base and J by 4 bases, with 10 bases between the two germline ends. Germline V gene data show CDR1 as MGHDK and CDR2 as SYGVNS. DNA of the CDR3: TGTGCCAGCAGTGAATGGGCCAGTGGCTATGGCTACACCTTC. As protein: CASSEWASGYGYTF.

In this sample, this clonotype turned up a few times. The V gene is TRBV6-6, the J gene TRBJ1-1; 9 bases are shared with TRBD1. J was trimmed by 5 bases and V by 4 bases; bases with no gene match: 5. The CDR3 sequence is 14 residues long. Germline CDR1 is MNHNY and CDR2 is SVGAGI (reference sequence). The CDR3 spells CASSWATGGTEAFF. CDR3 in DNA: TGTGCCAGCAGTTGGGCGACAGGGGGGACTGAAGCTTTCTTT.

This clonotype showed up just a few times. This rearrangement joins TRBV9 to TRBJ1-3; a possible D gene is TRBD1 (5 bases). The CDR3 loop spans 15 amino acids. V lost 0 bases and J lost 2, with 9 bases in between. In germline, CDR1 is SGDLS, CDR2 YYNGEE. The CDR3 sequence is CASSVAMGAGNTIYF. Written as DNA, the CDR3 is TGTGCCAGCAGCGTAGCTATGGGGGCTGGAAACACCATATATTTT.

This chain connects TRBV12-3 or TRBV12-4 to TRBJ1-1; TRBD1 might be the D (6 bases). This CDR3 is 15 amino acids long. V dropped 6 bases and J dropped 2 bases, with 16 bases sitting between them. CDR3 sequence (DNA): TGTGCCAGCAGCCGGGACATCCGGGTTAACACTGAAGCTTTCTTT. It yields the protein CASSRDIRVNTEAFF.

This chain links TRBV29-1 with TRBJ2-3; a weak D match, TRBD1 (6 bases). Germline lookup yields CDR1 SQVTM and CDR2 ANQGSEA. V was shortened by 6 bases and J by 0 bases, with 13 bases between the two germline ends. CDR3 length equals 14 residues. The CDR3 nucleotides are TGCAGCGTGGGCAGGGACACAAGCACAGATACGCAGTATTTT. This gives the protein CSVGRDTSTDTQYF.

The CDR3 nucleotides are TGTGCCAGCAGCTTACTCGGAAGGGGTGGCTACACCTTC. Protein product: CASSLLGRGGYTF. This chain joins TRBV6-5 and TRBJ1-2, with a tentative D call TRBD1 (5 bases). The CDR3 is made up of 13 amino acids. Trimming left V 6 bases short and J 7 bases short, with 15 bases between. CDR1 MNHEY and CDR2 SVGAGI come from the germline V gene.

This clonotype showed up many times. V is TRBV7-2 and J is TRBJ1-1; TRBD1 might be the D (5 bases). With 2 bases removed from V and 3 bases from J, the gap between germline ends came to 10 bases. CDR3 length: 14 residues. The germline V gene has CDR1 SGHTA and CDR2 FQGNSA. CDR3 in DNA: TGTGCCAGCAGCTTAAGAGGGGAGGACACTGAAGCTTTCTTT. Translation gives CASSLRGEDTEAFF. Full variable domain (missing parts from reference TRBV7-2 and TRBJ1-1): GAGVSQSPSNKVTEKGKDVELRCDPISGHTALYWYRQSLGQGLEFLIYFQGNSAPDKSGLPSDRFSAERTGGSVSTLTIQRTQQEDSAVYLCASSLRGEDTEAFFGQGTRLTVV.

There are many counts of this clonotype. The chain has TRBV9 and TRBJ2-7; D unclear. The CDR3 contains 15 residues. V lost 0 bases and J 0 bases, leaving 10 bases between the germline ends. Germline CDR1 SGDLS, CDR2 YYNGEE. CDR3 region: CASSVAAESSYEQYF. The CDR3 DNA sequence: TGTGCCAGCAGCGTAGCGGCGGAAAGCTCCTACGAGCAGTACTTC.

This clonotype has only a few counts. The genes are TRBV5-5 and TRBJ1-2; 9 nucleotides line up with TRBD1. After removal of 6 bases from V and 2 bases from J, the junction contained 5 bases not matched to a gene. Germline values: CDR1 SGHKS, CDR2 YYEKEE (reference sequence). There are 14 residues in the CDR3. CDR3 protein: CASILGTGNYGYTF. CDR3 DNA: TGTGCCAGCATCCTCGGGACAGGGAACTATGGCTACACCTTC.

The V and J genes are TRBV30 and TRBJ2-3; 10 bases fit TRBD2. Germline V gives CDR1 GTSNPN, CDR2 SVGIG (reference sequence). V was pared by 0 bases and J by 7 bases, with 7 bases of the junction left unmatched. The CDR3 loop spans 15 amino acids. This chain's CDR3 is CAWSVPRTSGNTQYF. The CDR3 DNA is TGTGCCTGGAGTGTACCGAGGACTAGCGGAAATACGCAGTATTTT.

This chain uses TRBV4-1 with TRBJ1-2; D perhaps matches TRBD1 (5 bases). The CDR3 spans 14 residues. Germline-derived CDR1 and CDR2 are MGHRA and YSYEKL. V was shortened by 3 bases and J by 5 bases, with 13 bases between the two germline ends. DNA of the CDR3: TGCGCCAGCAGCCAGCCGACAGTAGTATATGGCTACACCTTC. Protein sequence: CASSQPTVVYGYTF.

This clonotype was seen repeatedly, ten times or more. V is TRBV7-2 and J is TRBJ2-1; possibly TRBD2 for D (5 bases). The length of the CDR3 is 16 residues. The V end was cut by 4 bases, the J end by 1 base, with 14 bases between. CDR1 and CDR2 from the germline V gene are SGHTA and FQGNSA. CDR3 coding DNA: TGTGCCAGCAGCTCACGTTTTTCGGGATCCTACAATGAGCAGTTCTTC. Protein sequence: CASSSRFSGSYNEQFF.

The chain links TRBV20-1 to TRBJ1-1; TRBD1 might be the D (5 bases). Trimming cost V 5 bases and J 4 bases, with 23 bases left between them. CDR3 size: 16 residues. The germline gives CDR1 DFQATT, CDR2 SNEGSKA (reference sequence). CDR3 sequence reads: CSAARGVPGDATEAFF. The CDR3 DNA reads as TGCAGTGCTGCGCGGGGGGTTCCCGGGGACGCCACTGAAGCTTTCTTT.

This chain links TRBV19 with TRBJ2-3; TRBD2 might be the D (7 bases). This CDR3 is built from 16 residues. The V gene lost 7 bases and the J gene lost 0 bases, with 17 bases spanning the gap. Germline-derived CDR1 and CDR2 are LNHDA and SQIVND (reference sequence). The CDR3 here is CASTDYGGPSTDTQYF. In nucleotides, the CDR3 is TGTGCCAGTACCGACTACGGGGGGCCCAGCACAGATACGCAGTATTTT.